Below are 13 T cell receptor beta chains sequenced from a single sample in a study of technical replicates of blood from several donors. TCRdb's table, derived via immunoSEQ multiplex PCR, lists solely in-frame clones and lacks some. Of about 100,000 clones listed, more than 85% are singletons. Sequenced: T cells isolated from PBMCs. These receptors all come from a human donor in good health.

The CDR3 DNA sequence: TGTGCCAGCAGTCCGTGGGACAGTAAAGAGACCCAGTACTTC. As protein: CASSPWDSKETQYF. The J gene is TRBJ2-5, the V gene TRBV27, with 7 bases lining up with TRBD1. Germline assignment: CDR1 MNHEY and CDR2 SMNVEV (reference sequence). CDR3 length equals 14 residues. V was pared by 5 bases and J by 3 bases, with 6 bases of the junction left unmatched.

This chain joins TRBV4-2 and TRBJ2-5; 10 bases line up with TRBD2. The trim removed 4 bases at V and 5 bases at J, leaving 1 base unmatched. The V gene's germline CDR1 is LGHNA and CDR2 YNFKEQ. There are 13 residues in the CDR3. The CDR3: CASSPAGGETQYF. CDR3 bases: TGTGCCAGCAGCCCAGCGGGAGGGGAGACCCAGTACTTC.

V usage is TRBV6-5 and J usage is TRBJ1-1; TRBD1 agrees at 8 bases. The CDR3 contains 14 residues. Looked up from germline, CDR1 is MNHEY and CDR2 is SVGAGI. J was trimmed by 3 bases and V by 2 bases; bases with no gene match: 2. The CDR3 nucleotides are TGTGCCAGCAGTTACCAGGGGGCGGACACTGAAGCTTTCTTT. As protein: CASSYQGADTEAFF.

The chain joins TRBV4-2 to TRBJ2-7, with 8 positions matching TRBD1. V shed 0 bases and J 6 bases; nucleotides not matched to a gene: 7. Germline V gives CDR1 LGHNA, CDR2 YNFKEQ. The CDR3 is made up of 15 amino acids. The CDR3: CASSQDQDREIEQYF. For the CDR3, the DNA is TGTGCCAGCAGCCAAGACCAGGACAGGGAAATCGAGCAGTACTTC.

This clone was seen a few times. The gene calls are TRBV30 and TRBJ1-5; D call uncertain. The CDR3 has 13 amino acids. Germline V gives CDR1 GTSNPN, CDR2 SVGIG (reference sequence). V was clipped by 1 base and J by 5 bases, with 9 bases between them. Here the CDR3 reads CAWSEEVDQPQHF. The CDR3 nucleotides read TGTGCCTGGAGTGAAGAAGTAGATCAGCCCCAGCATTTT.

This chain links TRBV6-6 with TRBJ2-1; possible D gene TRBD1, 6 bases. V was pared by 8 bases and J by 6 bases, with 17 bases between. This CDR3 region has 14 residues. Per the germline V gene, CDR1 is MNHNY and CDR2 is SVGAGI (reference sequence). CDR3 residues: CASRIIQGVNEQFF. The CDR3 DNA is TGTGCCAGCCGCATAATACAGGGAGTCAATGAGCAGTTCTTC.

This chain connects TRBV28 to TRBJ1-4; tentative D call: TRBD1 (6 bases). This CDR3 has 14 amino acids. Germline V CDR1 and CDR2: MDHEN, SYDVKM. V lost 6 bases to trimming and J lost 5 bases, with 13 bases between them. DNA of the CDR3: TGTGCCAGCAGACTTGGGACATTCAATGAAAAACTGTTTTTT. As protein: CASRLGTFNEKLFF.

The chain couples TRBV19 to TRBJ1-2; D is ambiguous. CDR1 is LNHDA and CDR2 is SQIVND in the germline V gene (reference sequence). The CDR3 contains 17 residues. V lost 3 bases, J lost 2 bases, and 19 bases lay in between. The CDR3 DNA reads as TGTGCCAGTAGTATCCAAACAACCGGGTTCATGAACTATGGCTACACCTTC. Its translation is CASSIQTTGFMNYGYTF.

V is TRBV7-9 and J is TRBJ2-1; 8 bases are a match to TRBD2. V lost 7 bases to trimming and J lost 6 bases; unmatched junction nucleotides: 8. Germline CDR1 SEHNR, CDR2 FQNEAQ (reference sequence). The CDR3 consists of 14 residues. The CDR3 here is CASTKSGGLNEQFF. The CDR3 DNA reads TGTGCCAGCACCAAAAGCGGGGGCCTCAATGAGCAGTTCTTC.

The chain combines TRBV7-6 with TRBJ2-6; perhaps TRBD1 as D (5 bases). CDR1 and CDR2 from the germline V gene are SGHVS and FNYEAQ. The CDR3 sequence is 15 residues long. V lost 4 bases, J lost 0 bases, and 7 bases lay in between. CDR3 sequence reads: CASSSGFSGANVLTF. The CDR3 DNA reads as TGTGCCAGCAGCTCAGGGTTCTCTGGGGCCAACGTCCTGACTTTC.

The chain combines TRBV7-8 with TRBJ2-7; TRBD2 might be the D (5 bases). The CDR3 extends over 15 amino acids. Germline V CDR1 and CDR2: SGHVS, FQNEAQ. V was clipped by 2 bases and J by 2 bases, with 13 bases between them. The CDR3 DNA reads as TGTGCCAGCAGCTTACCCCTGGACGGGACCTACGAGCAGTACTTC. Translated: CASSLPLDGTYEQYF.

The rearrangement links TRBV19 to TRBJ1-2; D gene ambiguous. The CDR3 runs to 11 residues. The germline CDR1 and CDR2 sequences are LNHDA and SQIVND (reference sequence). The V and J ends lost 6 bases and 9 bases respectively, with 11 bases between them. In DNA form, the CDR3 reads TGTGCCAGTAGCTCTAGAGGTAGCTACACCTTC. It specifies CASSSRGSYTF.

As DNA, the CDR3 is TGTGCCAGCAGTGAAGGTGGACTAGCGGGAGTTGGAGAGCAGTACTTC. Protein product: CASSEGGLAGVGEQYF. The genes are TRBV2 and TRBJ2-7; 13 bases are shared with TRBD2. Germline values: CDR1 SNHLY, CDR2 FYNNEI. V shed 1 base, J shed 7 bases, and the junction held 7 bases outside the gene matches. The length of the CDR3 is 16 residues. The entire variable domain, with the rest obtained from reference TRBV2 and TRBJ2-7, is as follows: EPEVTQTPSHQVTQMGQEVILRCVPISNHLYFYWYRQILGQKVEFLVSFYNNEISEKSEIFDDQFSVERPDGSNFTLKIRSTKLEDSAMYFCASSEGGLAGVGEQYFGPGTRLTVT.